This T cell receptor (beta chain) emerged from a study of tumor and adjacent non-tumor tissue in lung cancer. As to this clonotype: The antigen remains unidentified. The junction differs from germline at one of its ends, possibly a read error.

This CDR3 contains 13 residues. Germline V gene sequence: CDR1 ENHRY, CDR2 SYGVKD. Study-wide results and limits: Significantly higher TCR diversity was found in tumor than normal lung.

The library came from three nested PCR rounds adapted from ARM-PCR protocols. TCRdb redid the calling of the multiplex PCR reads with MiXCR, one entry per CDR3 protein. Of roughly 74,000 distinct CDR3 sequences listed, 76% were seen once; the top ten hold around 40%. This sample's RNA came from whole unsorted tissue. The normal lung tissue was taken more than 3 cm from the tumor edge. Sequences were obtained from distant non-tumor lung tissue. The rearrangement uses TRBV10-3 and TRBJ1-2; D is unresolved. This TCR was recovered from a man between 65 and 85 years old with non-small cell lung cancer. CDR3: CAISAEQSRDYAF. Written as DNA, the CDR3 is TGTGCCATCAGTGCTGAGCAAAGCCGCGACTACGCCTTC.